These T cell receptor beta chains were read from a single sample in a study of blood T cell repertoires in COVID-19. This table comes from immunoSEQ multiplex PCR, and its TCRdb copy is limited to in-frame clones, with some not included. The table includes about 200,000 clones, around four fifths detected once. The sequencing input was peripheral blood. These receptors all come from a human donor in a cohort sampled during active COVID-19. Both conserved end residues are part of each CDR3. A D gene is named only where the DNA matches it firmly. Expanded clones get a size class; other rows say once, few or many, or leave the size out.

TRBV5-1	NA	TRBD1	TRBJ2-3	TGCGCCAGCAGTCAAGGACAGGGCCCCACAGATACGCAGTATTTT	CASSQGQGPTDTQYF
TRBV4-1	NA	NA	TRBJ1-6	TGCGCCAGCAGCCAAGATCAAGCAGGTCGTTCACCCCTCCACTTT	CASSQDQAGRSPLHF
TRBV6-1	once	TRBD2	TRBJ2-1	TGTGCCAGCAGTGTACAGGGCACCGGGACTAGCTTCGGCGAGCAGTTCTTC	CASSVQGTGTSFGEQFF
TRBV11-2	NA	NA	TRBJ1-6	TGTGCCAGCAGCCTGACAGCCCCCAGGGTGAACTCACCCCTCCACTTT	CASSLTAPRVNSPLHF
TRBV28	few	TRBD1	TRBJ2-7	TGTGCCAGCAGTTTAACCGGGACAGGCCTTCGTGAGCAGTACTTC	CASSLTGTGLREQYF
TRBV15	NA	NA	TRBJ1-5	TGTGCCACCGGGCGGGGACGCGATCAGCCCCAGCATTTT	CATGRGRDQPQHF
TRBV7-2	few	NA	TRBJ2-2	TGCGCCAGCAGCCTACAGGGAATTAACACCGGGGAGCTGTTTTTT	CASSLQGINTGELFF
TRBV4-2	NA	NA	TRBJ1-2	TGTGCCAGCAGCCACTTGGAAGAGACAACGTATGGCTACACCTTC	CASSHLEETTYGYTF
TRBV19	NA	NA	TRBJ1-5	TGTGCCAGTCGCTTTAGCCCAACCTTCAGCAATCAGCCCCAGCATTTT	CASRFSPTFSNQPQHF
TRBV18	NA	TRBD1	TRBJ1-1	TGTGCCAGCTCAACCGGGACAGGGGGCTCCGTGGGTGCTTTCTTT	CASSTGTGGSVGAFF
TRBV6-5	NA	NA	TRBJ1-4	TGTGCCAGCAGTTACTCCGAGCCATCAACTAATGAAAAACTGTTTTTT	CASSYSEPSTNEKLFF
TRBV5-1	NA	NA	TRBJ1-2	TGCGCCAGCAGCTCCCCAAACCAGAACTATGGCTACACCTTC	CASSSPNQNYGYTF
TRBV7-3	NA	TRBD1	TRBJ2-5	TGTGCCAGCAGCGTAACAGGGGGAGAGACCCAGTACTTC	CASSVTGGETQYF
TRBV9	NA	NA	TRBJ2-7	TGTGCCAGCAGCTACGGGGAGTCCCGGTTCTACGAGCAGTACTTC	CASSYGESRFYEQYF
TRBV2	NA	NA	TRBJ1-2	TGTGCCAGCAGTGAATCGGTCACCTATGGCTACACCTTC	CASSESVTYGYTF
TRBV28	NA	TRBD1	TRBJ1-2	TGTGCCAGCATTACAGGGGGCGGCTATGGCTACACCTTC	CASITGGGYGYTF
TRBV6-5	once	NA	TRBJ1-2	TGTGCCAGCAGCCCCAAGGGGGATGGCTACACCTTC	CASSPKGDGYTF
TRBV5-1	NA	TRBD2	TRBJ2-2	TGCGCCAGCAGCTTGGAGCGGGGGCCGAACACCGGGGAGCTGTTTTTT	CASSLERGPNTGELFF
TRBV27	NA	NA	TRBJ1-3	TGTGCCAGCAGTACAGGACCTGGAAACACCATATATTTT	CASSTGPGNTIYF
TRBV15	NA	TRBD1	TRBJ1-2	TGTGCCACCAGCAGTCTTCAGGGGGCCAACTATGGCTACACCTTC	CATSSLQGANYGYTF
TRBV10-3	NA	TRBD1	TRBJ1-2	TGTGCCATCAGAGAGAGACCGGGACAGGGGTATGGCTACACCTTC	CAIRERPGQGYGYTF
TRBV5-5	NA	NA	TRBJ2-3	TGTGCCAGCAGCAGGGGGAGGGATACGGGGACAGATACGCAGTATTTT	CASSRGRDTGTDTQYF
TRBV6-1	NA	NA	TRBJ1-5	TGTGCCAGCAGTGAAACCTCGGGGGTGGTCGGCAATCAGCCCCAGCATTTT	CASSETSGVVGNQPQHF
TRBV11-2	medium-sized	NA	TRBJ2-2	TGTGCCAGCAGCTTAGGACAATCCGGGGAGCTGTTTTTT	CASSLGQSGELFF
TRBV6-6	NA	NA	TRBJ1-3	TGTGCCAGCAGTGAGATACAGGGTTCTGGAAACACCATATATTTT	CASSEIQGSGNTIYF
TRBV5-1	NA	NA	TRBJ1-2	TGCGCCAGCAGCTTGGCGTATAACTATGGCTACACCTTC	CASSLAYNYGYTF
TRBV5-5	NA	NA	TRBJ1-3	TGTGCCAGCAGCCCGGGAGACGGAAACACCATATATTTT	CASSPGDGNTIYF
TRBV5-1	NA	NA	TRBJ1-1	TGCGCCAGCAGACTGGCAGGGGTGGCTAACACTGAAGCTTTCTTT	CASRLAGVANTEAFF
TRBV10-3	NA	TRBD1	TRBJ1-5	TGTGCCATCAGTTCTCCGGACAGGGCAGGTCAGCCCCAGCATTTT	CAISSPDRAGQPQHF
TRBV5-1	NA	TRBD1	TRBJ2-5	TGCGCCAGCAGCTTACAGGGGGCGCAGGAGACCCAGTACTTC	CASSLQGAQETQYF
TRBV12-3/TRBV12-4	NA	NA	TRBJ1-2	TGTGCCAGCAGACAGGGAGTCTATGGCTACACCTTC	CASRQGVYGYTF
TRBV2	NA	TRBD2	TRBJ2-3	TGTGCCAGCAGGCCGGGACTAGCGGGAGGCTCCACAGATACGCAGTATTTT	CASRPGLAGGSTDTQYF
TRBV7-2	NA	TRBD1	TRBJ2-5	TGTGCCAGCGGCCGGGACAGGGTCCAAGAGACCCAGTACTTC	CASGRDRVQETQYF
TRBV5-5	once	NA	TRBJ2-5	TGTGCCAGCAGCTTGGGGGGACTGCTCCAAGAGACCCAGTACTTC	CASSLGGLLQETQYF
TRBV7-2	NA	TRBD1	TRBJ1-1	TGTGCCAGCCGATCCGGGACAGGGGAGGTACCCCCTGAAGCTTTCTTT	CASRSGTGEVPPEAFF
TRBV2	few	NA	TRBJ2-5	TGTGCCAGCACCCTACAGGGTCGGGAGACCCAGTACTTC	CASTLQGRETQYF
TRBV28	NA	NA	TRBJ2-7	TGTGCCAGCAGTTTAGACTGGAGGTACGAGCAGTACTTC	CASSLDWRYEQYF
TRBV27	NA	NA	TRBJ1-5	TGTGCCAGCAGCTCCACCCGGGGAGGCCAGCCCCAGCATTTT	CASSSTRGGQPQHF
TRBV5-1	NA	TRBD2	TRBJ2-5	TGCGCCAGCAGCGGTAGCGGGGGGGCCCAAGAGACCCAGTACTTC	CASSGSGGAQETQYF
TRBV4-2	NA	NA	TRBJ2-1	TGTGCCAGCAGCCAATGGTCCGGGGGACTTTACAATGAGCAGTTCTTC	CASSQWSGGLYNEQFF
TRBV6-5	NA	TRBD1	TRBJ1-2	TGTGCCAGCAGCGGAAACCGGGACAGTTCTGGCTACACCTTC	CASSGNRDSSGYTF
TRBV27	NA	TRBD2	TRBJ2-1	TGTGCCAGCAGTTTATCGCTCTGGAGCGGGGGGAGTAATGAGCAGTTCTTC	CASSLSLWSGGSNEQFF
TRBV5-8	NA	NA	TRBJ2-5	TGTGCCAGCAGCTTGGCCTCCAGAGTAGAGGAAGAGACCCAGTACTTC	CASSLASRVEEETQYF
TRBV18	few	TRBD1	TRBJ2-7	TGTGCCAGCTCCCCCAGGGGGCCTTCCTACGAGCAGTACTTC	CASSPRGPSYEQYF
TRBV14	NA	TRBD1	TRBJ1-2	TGTGCCAGCAGCCAAGATATGACAGGGCTCTATGGCTACACCTTC	CASSQDMTGLYGYTF
TRBV5-1	NA	NA	TRBJ2-5	TGCGCCAGCAGCTTCTTAGGCAGACACACCCAAGAGACCCAGTACTTC	CASSFLGRHTQETQYF
TRBV14	NA	TRBD2	TRBJ2-5	TGTGCCAGCAGCCACTTAGGGGTCAGCGGGAGACCAAGAGGGACCCAGTACTTC	CASSHLGVSGRPRGTQYF
TRBV2	NA	NA	TRBJ2-3	TGTGCCAGCAGTGAGAGATCAGGCAGCACAGATACGCAGTATTTT	CASSERSGSTDTQYF
TRBV6-6	NA	TRBD1	TRBJ1-6	TGTGCCAGCAGTTATGGGACAGGGTTCTTAAGATCACCCCTCCACTTT	CASSYGTGFLRSPLHF
TRBV5-1	few	TRBD2	TRBJ2-1	TGCGCCAGCAGGCTAGCGGGAGTCTTCGATGAGCAGTTCTTC	CASRLAGVFDEQFF
TRBV5-6	NA	NA	TRBJ2-1	TGTGCCAGCCACAGGCCCAGCTCCTACAATGAGCAGTTCTTC	CASHRPSSYNEQFF